The 26 T cell receptor beta chains listed next were all sequenced from one sample in a study of cytomegalovirus exposure and HLA in healthy donors. Both 60 Vbeta primers and 13 Jbeta primers went into the PCR. Some clones are missing from TCRdb's copy, which holds only in-frame ones; the method was immunoSEQ multiplex PCR. The sample carries some 150,000 clones, around 85% recorded once. The sample consisted of PBMCs. These receptors originate from a woman aged 25 to 45 in good health and CMV-seronegative.

In its sample, this clone was seen once. The chain combines TRBV15 with TRBJ1-3; no clear D. Trimming stripped 0 bases from V and 0 bases from J, with 6 bases between. This CDR3 is built from 15 residues. Germline V gene sequence: CDR1 LNHNV, CDR2 YYDKDF (reference sequence). CDR3 DNA: TGTGCCACCAGCAGAGACGAGAGCTCTGGAAACACCATATATTTT. Amino acids: CATSRDESSGNTIYF.

The rearrangement uses TRBV11-2 and TRBJ2-1; TRBD1 is a possible D gene (6 bases). The germline V and J ends were trimmed by 1 base and 7 bases, with 14 bases remaining between them. Germline V CDR1 and CDR2: SGHAT, FQNNGV. The CDR3 has 15 amino acids. The CDR3 nucleotides read TGTGCCAGCAGCTTAGGGGGGCTGCCCAGAAATGAGCAGTTCTTC. It is translated as CASSLGGLPRNEQFF.

The chain has TRBV19 and TRBJ2-3; 11 bases are shared with TRBD2. Germline V gene lookup returns CDR1 LNHDA and CDR2 SQIVND (reference sequence). Losses at the gene ends were 10 bases for V and 2 bases for J; bases not matched to a gene: 8. This CDR3 contains 15 residues. CDR3 region: CATRDSGRATDTQYF. Here the CDR3 DNA reads TGTGCCACCCGCGATAGCGGGAGGGCCACAGATACGCAGTATTTT.

This chain connects TRBV4-1 to TRBJ1-4; D is ambiguous. Germline V gene sequence: CDR1 MGHRA, CDR2 YSYEKL. The V gene lost 2 bases and the J gene lost 4 bases, with 17 bases spanning the gap. The CDR3 totals 17 residues. CDR3: CASSQPLRLKVNEKLFF. For the CDR3, the DNA is TGCGCCAGCAGCCAACCCCTCCGACTAAAAGTTAATGAAAAACTGTTTTTT.

In its sample, this clone was seen a few times. V and J are TRBV27 and TRBJ2-7; D perhaps matches TRBD1 (5 bases). This CDR3 region has 15 residues. Germline CDR1 MNHEY, CDR2 SMNVEV (reference sequence). V lost 3 bases to trimming and J lost 0 bases, with 12 bases between them. This CDR3 reads CASSFVGDSSYEQYF. As DNA, the CDR3 is TGTGCCAGCAGTTTTGTTGGCGACAGCTCCTACGAGCAGTACTTC.

The CDR3 protein is CASSYRDRRIYEQYF. The CDR3 DNA follows: TGTGCCAGCAGTTACCGGGACAGGAGAATCTACGAGCAGTACTTC. This chain links TRBV28 with TRBJ2-7, with 8 bases identical to TRBD1. Germline loops: CDR1 MDHEN, CDR2 SYDVKM. V lost 4 bases, J lost 3 bases, and 8 bases stayed unmatched. This CDR3 has 15 residues.

This chain connects TRBV7-9 to TRBJ2-3, with 11 bases identical to TRBD2. V was pared by 11 bases and J by 0 bases, with 7 bases of the junction left unmatched. CDR3 length: 15 residues. CDR1 is SEHNR and CDR2 is FQNEAQ in the germline V gene (reference sequence). The CDR3 nucleotides read TGTGCCGTTGGGACTAGCGGAACTAGCACAGATACGCAGTATTTT. It yields the protein CAVGTSGTSTDTQYF.

CDR3 region: CASSLSGNSNQPQHF. DNA of the CDR3: TGCGCCAGCAGCTTGTCGGGGAACAGTAATCAGCCCCAGCATTTT. The chain carries TRBV5-1 and TRBJ1-5; D is undetermined. Per germline, CDR1 SGHRS and CDR2 YFSETQ. CDR3 size: 15 residues. The V gene lost 1 base and the J gene lost 4 bases, with 12 bases spanning the gap.

The rearrangement uses TRBV28 and TRBJ2-5; TRBD2 aligns across 12 bases. The J call may be in error: the DNA end matches TRBJ2-7 better. The CDR3 runs 21 residues. The germline V gene has CDR1 MDHEN and CDR2 SYDVKM. The DNA of the CDR3 is TGTGCCAGCAGTTCATTACTCGGGGACAACAGACTAGCGGGAGACAGCTACGAGCAGTACTTC. Amino acid sequence: CASSSLLGDNRLAGDSYEQYF.

The chain carries TRBV29-1 and TRBJ2-6; possible D gene TRBD2, 5 bases. This CDR3 has 14 amino acids. Trimming took off 7 bases at V and 3 bases at J, with 13 bases between the two ends. Germline CDR1 SQVTM, CDR2 ANQGSEA. DNA for the CDR3: TGCAGCGCTCTCATCGCGGGTGGGGCCAACGTCCTGACTTTC. This translates into CSALIAGGANVLTF.

V and J are TRBV19 and TRBJ1-4; TRBD1 is a possible D gene (5 bases). Deletions cut 3 bases from V and 8 bases from J, with 13 bases between. Germline V CDR1 and CDR2: LNHDA, SQIVND (reference sequence). The CDR3 loop spans 14 amino acids. The CDR3 reads CASSMGGIEEKLFF. In DNA, the CDR3 is TGTGCCAGTAGTATGGGGGGAATTGAAGAAAAACTGTTTTTT.

This chain connects TRBV5-6 to TRBJ2-7, with 7 positions matching TRBD1. The CDR3 is 15 residues long. The V gene end was trimmed by 4 bases and the J gene end by 1 base; junction bases not matched to a gene: 8. Germline loops: CDR1 SGHDT, CDR2 YYEEEE. The CDR3 loop is CASSNRGLSSYEQYF. CDR3 sequence (DNA): TGTGCCAGCAGCAACAGGGGTTTAAGTTCCTACGAGCAGTACTTC.

This chain joins TRBV7-2 and TRBJ2-5; D not certain. CDR3 length equals 14 residues. Per germline, CDR1 SGHTA and CDR2 FQGNSA. V gave up 2 bases and J gave up 2 bases, with 9 bases separating them. This chain's CDR3 is CASSLRRTQETQYF. CDR3 in DNA: TGTGCCAGCAGCTTAAGAAGAACTCAAGAGACCCAGTACTTC.

The V gene is TRBV5-1, the J gene TRBJ2-1; 9 bases line up with TRBD1. V gave up 1 base and J gave up 1 base; unmatched junction bases: 6. Germline CDR1 SGHRS, CDR2 YFSETQ. CDR3 length: 17 residues. CDR3 region: CASSLPLGQGSYNEQFF. CDR3 nucleotides: TGCGCCAGCAGCTTGCCCCTAGGACAGGGGTCCTACAATGAGCAGTTCTTC.

The rearrangement uses TRBV4-1 and TRBJ2-5, with D maybe TRBD2 (5 bases). This CDR3 comprises 16 residues. V was trimmed by 0 bases and J by 2 bases, leaving 13 bases between them. Germline CDR1 is MGHRA and CDR2 is YSYEKL. CDR3 in DNA: TGCGCCAGCAGCCAAGATCCGGACTGGGGTCAAGAGACCCAGTACTTC. This translates into CASSQDPDWGQETQYF.

V and J are TRBV25-1 and TRBJ2-5; 7 bases align to TRBD1. The assigned J gene may be wrong: the sequence end matches TRBJ2-7 better. This CDR3 spans 14 amino acids. Germline lookup yields CDR1 MGHDK and CDR2 SYGVNS. The CDR3: CASGATGNSYEQYF. The DNA for the CDR3 is TGTGCCAGCGGCGCGACAGGGAACTCCTACGAGCAGTACTTC.

This clone has more than one count but fewer than ten. This rearrangement joins TRBV9 to TRBJ2-1; tentatively, D is TRBD1 (5 bases). Germline V lookup: CDR1 SGDLS, CDR2 YYNGEE. Trimming took 0 bases from V and 6 from J, leaving 10 bases between them. CDR3 length equals 14 residues. As DNA, the CDR3 is TGTGCCAGCAGCGTAGGACAGCGAGTCAATGAGCAGTTCTTC. Amino acid sequence: CASSVGQRVNEQFF.

V is TRBV18 and J is TRBJ2-1; tentatively, D is TRBD2 (5 bases). Germline lookup yields CDR1 KGHSH and CDR2 LQKENI. V was cut by 1 base and J by 4 bases, with 8 bases left in between. This CDR3 region has 14 residues. The chain's CDR3 is CASSPREGYNEQFF. The CDR3 bases are TGTGCCAGCTCACCACGCGAGGGATACAATGAGCAGTTCTTC.

The chain has TRBV6-4 and TRBJ2-2, with TRBD2 identical over 9 bases. The CDR3 is 15 amino acids. The germline V gene encodes CDR1 MRHNA and CDR2 SNTAGT. V gave up 1 base and J gave up 4 bases; unmatched junction bases: 1. The DNA for the CDR3 is TGTGCCAGCAGTGACTTAGCGGGAGCCACCGGGGAGCTGTTTTTT. This translates into CASSDLAGATGELFF.

A single count supports this clone. CDR3 in DNA: TGTGCCAGCAGCCCCCCGGGCGGGTTGGCCACTGAAGCTTTCTTT. Residues: CASSPPGGLATEAFF. The chain uses TRBV7-2 and TRBJ1-1; D not certain. Germline CDR1 is SGHTA and CDR2 is FQGNSA. This CDR3 comprises 15 residues. The V and J ends lost 5 bases and 4 bases respectively, with 17 bases between them.

The rearrangement joins TRBV27 to TRBJ1-6; no clear D gene. Germline V gives CDR1 MNHEY, CDR2 SMNVEV (reference sequence). Between the trimmed V and J ends, which lost 2 bases and 7 bases, there was a span of 6 bases. The CDR3 has 13 residues. In DNA form, the CDR3 reads TGTGCCAGCAGTTTAGGTAGCAATTCACCCCTCCACTTT. This gives the protein CASSLGSNSPLHF.

The chain couples TRBV9 to TRBJ1-2; 7 nucleotides match TRBD1. CDR1 is SGDLS and CDR2 is YYNGEE in the germline V gene. The CDR3 loop spans 14 amino acids. V was pared by 3 bases and J by 4 bases, with 6 bases of the junction left unmatched. The CDR3 coding sequence is TGTGCCAGCAGCGCATCGACAGGGCCCTATGGCTACACCTTC. As protein: CASSASTGPYGYTF.

The chain links TRBV25-1 to TRBJ1-2; maybe TRBD1 (6 bases). The V and J ends lost 3 bases and 2 bases respectively, with 10 bases between them. Germline V gene sequence: CDR1 MGHDK, CDR2 SYGVNS. This CDR3 has 14 residues. CDR3 nucleotides: TGTGCCAGCAGTGAGGGGGGGCGGAACTATGGCTACACCTTC. Its translation is CASSEGGRNYGYTF.

This clone has only a few counts. The chain couples TRBV4-1 to TRBJ1-3, with 8 positions matching TRBD1. The junction had 5 bases not matched to a gene; V was cut back by 1 base and J by 0 bases. The length of the CDR3 is 17 residues. In germline, CDR1 is MGHRA, CDR2 YSYEKL. This CDR3 is CASSQGPTGASGNTIYF. The CDR3 nucleotides are TGCGCCAGCAGCCAAGGACCGACAGGGGCCTCTGGAAACACCATATATTTT.

This chain uses TRBV5-1 with TRBJ2-3; D is unclear. This CDR3 comprises 14 residues. Looked up from germline, CDR1 is SGHRS and CDR2 is YFSETQ. Trimming cost V 0 bases and J 2 bases, with 7 bases left between them. CDR3 in amino acids: CASSLAVSTDTQYF. In nucleotides, the CDR3 is TGCGCCAGCAGCTTGGCAGTATCCACAGATACGCAGTATTTT.

This chain connects TRBV7-6 to TRBJ1-2, with 7 bases aligning to TRBD1. V lost 3 bases, J lost 5 bases, and 9 bases stayed unmatched. The CDR3 is 15 residues long. From germline, CDR1 is SGHVS and CDR2 FNYEAQ. In DNA form, the CDR3 reads TGTGCCAGCAGCTTGACAGGGACCCCGATATATGGCTACACCTTC. Residues: CASSLTGTPIYGYTF.